These 18 T cell receptor beta chains were sequenced from one sample in a study of blood T cell repertoires in COVID-19. This table comes from immunoSEQ multiplex PCR, and its TCRdb copy is limited to in-frame clones, with some not included. This sample has under 200,000 clones, with around 85% found just once. Sequencing used peripheral blood. The receptors originated from a woman in her seventies with acute or convalescent COVID-19.

This rearrangement joins TRBV6-5 to TRBJ2-5, with 10 bases aligning to TRBD1. The CDR3 loop spans 15 amino acids. The germline V gene has CDR1 MNHEY and CDR2 SVGAGI. After removal of 7 bases from V and 5 bases from J, the junction contained 10 bases not matched to a gene. The CDR3 here is CASTETGGASETQYF. The CDR3 DNA reads as TGTGCCAGCACCGAGACAGGGGGCGCGTCGGAGACCCAGTACTTC.

This clone turned up a few times. Other DNA sequences of this sample code for an identical CDR3. The chain is built from TRBV6-5 and TRBJ2-7; 7 nucleotides agree with TRBD2. The CDR3 has 15 amino acids. Trimming cost V 5 bases and J 0 bases; bases outside gene matches: 7. Germline assignment: CDR1 MNHEY and CDR2 SVGAGI. This chain's CDR3 is CASSLTGGDSYEQYF. The CDR3 DNA reads as TGTGCCAGCAGTCTTACTGGGGGGGACTCCTACGAGCAGTACTTC.

The chain joins TRBV19 to TRBJ2-3; TRBD2 agrees at 8 bases. V trimming: 5 bases; J trimming: 1 base; junction bases outside the gene matches: 2. This CDR3 comprises 14 residues. Germline V gives CDR1 LNHDA, CDR2 SQIVND (reference sequence). CDR3 in DNA: TGTGCCAGTAGTGCGGGGGGAGGCACAGATACGCAGTATTTT. Amino acid sequence: CASSAGGGTDTQYF.

The chain recombines TRBV2 with TRBJ2-3; maybe TRBD1 (6 bases). Trimming left V 2 bases short and J 14 bases short, with 17 bases between. Germline V gene lookup returns CDR1 SNHLY and CDR2 FYNNEI. The CDR3 totals 13 residues. The DNA for the CDR3 is TGTGCCAGCAGTGAAAGAGGGGACACTCCGGGGTATTTT. Translated: CASSERGDTPGYF. Supplemented by reference TRBV2 and TRBJ2-3, the full variable domain reads EPEVTQTPSHQVTQMGQEVILRCVPISNHLYFYWYRQILGQKVEFLVSFYNNEISEKSEIFDDQFSVERPDGSNFTLKIRSTKLEDSAMYFCASSERGDTPGYFGPGTRLTVL.

The J gene is TRBJ2-2, the V gene TRBV5-1; 7 nucleotides line up with TRBD1. The CDR3 contains 15 residues. V was pared by 2 bases and J by 1 base, with 2 bases of the junction left unmatched. Germline assignment: CDR1 SGHRS and CDR2 YFSETQ. The CDR3 reads CASSLQGRNTGELFF. CDR3 sequence (DNA): TGCGCCAGCAGCTTACAGGGGAGGAACACCGGGGAGCTGTTTTTT.

This clone was detected a few times. This chain joins TRBV2 and TRBJ2-7; 15 nucleotides match TRBD2. After removal of 7 bases from V and 0 bases from J, the junction contained 4 bases not matched to a gene. The length of the CDR3 is 16 residues. Germline V lookup: CDR1 SNHLY, CDR2 FYNNEI. CDR3 DNA sequence: TGTGCCAGCAAGGGACTAGCGGGAGGCATCTCCTACGAGCAGTACTTC. Translated: CASKGLAGGISYEQYF. Combining the CDR3 with reference TRBV2 and TRBJ2-7 gives the whole variable domain EPEVTQTPSHQVTQMGQEVILRCVPISNHLYFYWYRQILGQKVEFLVSFYNNEISEKSEIFDDQFSVERPDGSNFTLKIRSTKLEDSAMYFCASKGLAGGISYEQYFGPGTRLTVT.

This clone appeared a few times. The rearrangement joins TRBV14 to TRBJ1-6, with D possibly TRBD1 on 6 matching bases. The V end was cut by 0 bases, the J end by 15 bases, with 15 bases between. The CDR3 covers 14 residues. CDR1 SGHDN and CDR2 FVKESK come from the germline V gene. The CDR3 loop reads CASSQEHISGHLHF. CDR3 nucleotide sequence: TGTGCCAGCAGCCAAGAACACATTTCGGGACACCTCCACTTT. The entire variable domain, with the rest obtained from reference TRBV14 and TRBJ1-6, is as follows: EAGVTQFPSHSVIEKGQTVTLRCDPISGHDNLYWYRRVMGKEIKFLLHFVKESKQDESGMPNNRFLAERTGGTYSTLKVQPAELEDSGVYFCASSQEHISGHLHFGNGTRLTVT.

The genes are TRBV23-1 and TRBJ1-2, with a weak D call TRBD1 (5 bases). TRBV23-1 is identified as an open reading frame with a role that is uncertain. CDR3 length: 16 amino acids. Between the trimmed V and J ends, which lost 2 bases and 5 bases, there was a span of 18 bases. CDR3 nucleotides: TGCGCCAGCAGTCAAGCCTCCAGGGTTTTCTCTTATGGCTACACCTTC. The encoded protein is CASSQASRVFSYGYTF.

The chain carries TRBV7-9 and TRBJ1-1; a weak D match, TRBD1 (6 bases). Germline lookup yields CDR1 SEHNR and CDR2 FQNEAQ (reference sequence). V lost 3 bases and J lost 4, with 12 bases in between. CDR3 length: 14 residues. CDR3 coding DNA: TGTGCCAGCAGCTTCGTTAGGGGGTTCACTGAAGCTTTCTTT. Translated: CASSFVRGFTEAFF. The whole variable domain, filled in from reference TRBV7-9 and TRBJ1-1, reads DTGVSQNPRHKITKRGQNVTFRCDPISEHNRLYWYRQTLGQGPEFLTYFQNEAQLEKSRLLSDRFSAERPKGSFSTLEIQRTEQGDSAMYLCASSFVRGFTEAFFGQGTRLTVV.

V usage is TRBV7-6 and J usage is TRBJ1-3, with D unclear. The CDR3 extends over 16 amino acids. Trimming cost V 1 base and J 2 bases, with 12 bases left between them. The germline CDR1 and CDR2 sequences are SGHVS and FNYEAQ. CDR3 amino acids: CASSLGGSPPGNTIYF. The CDR3 nucleotides read TGTGCCAGCAGCTTAGGAGGCAGCCCTCCTGGAAACACCATATATTTT.

The genes are TRBV7-8 and TRBJ1-6; a weak D match, TRBD1 (5 bases). Per germline, CDR1 SGHVS and CDR2 FQNEAQ. The CDR3 runs to 18 residues. V lost 5 bases, J lost 0 bases, and 17 bases lay in between. The CDR3 protein is CASSVSVTESSYNSPLHF. CDR3 in DNA: TGTGCCAGCAGCGTCTCGGTGACAGAAAGCTCCTATAATTCACCCCTCCACTTT.

The chain carries TRBV18 and TRBJ1-1; D is unresolved. Germline V CDR1 and CDR2: KGHSH, LQKENI. The CDR3 runs 11 residues. The V and J ends lost 8 bases and 10 bases respectively, with 14 bases between them. In DNA, the CDR3 is TGTGCCAGCACGGAGAATGCGGGAGCTTTCTTT. Translation gives CASTENAGAFF.

The V gene is TRBV5-4, the J gene TRBJ2-6, with a tentative D call TRBD1 (8 bases). V lost 3 bases to trimming and J lost 2 bases, with 15 bases between them. Germline V gene lookup returns CDR1 SGHNT and CDR2 YYREEE (reference sequence). This CDR3 comprises 17 residues. For the CDR3, the DNA is TGTGCCAGCAGCTGGACTAGACAGGGGACTGGGGCCAACGTCCTGACTTTC. Its protein product is CASSWTRQGTGANVLTF.

This sequence joins TRBV13 and TRBJ2-7, with D perhaps matching TRBD2 (6 bases). Germline loops: CDR1 PRHDT, CDR2 FYEKMQ (reference sequence). The CDR3 covers 15 residues. V gave up 5 bases and J gave up 7 bases, with 21 bases separating them. The CDR3 spells CASSARDWTTREQYF. Here the CDR3 DNA reads TGTGCCAGCAGCGCCCGGGACTGGACGACGAGGGAGCAGTACTTC.

This clone was found once. The chain has TRBV5-6 and TRBJ1-5; D is possibly TRBD1 (6 bases). Trimming left V 0 bases short and J 3 bases short, with 10 bases between. Germline CDR1 is SGHDT and CDR2 is YYEEEE. The CDR3 runs to 15 residues. In nucleotides, the CDR3 is TGTGCCAGCAGCTTGGGACAGGTCTCCAATCAGCCCCAGCATTTT. Its protein product is CASSLGQVSNQPQHF.

The table lists this clone with a count of one. CDR3 nucleotides: TGTGCCAGCAGTCTACTTAGGGGTGTGGGACAGGGGGTTCCGAGCTCCTACAATGAGCAGTTCTTC. Translation: CASSLLRGVGQGVPSSYNEQFF. The genes are TRBV7-8 and TRBJ2-1; TRBD1 agrees at 11 bases. The CDR3 runs 22 residues. The V gene end was trimmed by 6 bases and the J gene end by 0 bases; junction bases not matched to a gene: 22. CDR1 and CDR2 from the germline V gene are SGHVS and FQNEAQ.

The chain uses TRBV10-3 and TRBJ2-7; D possibly corresponds to TRBD1 (6 bases). Trimming stripped 10 bases from V and 2 bases from J, with 24 bases between. CDR1 ENHRY and CDR2 SYGVKD come from the germline V gene. The CDR3 covers 16 residues. The CDR3 nucleotides are TGTGCCACATCCGGACCACCTGACAGGCTTCCCTACGAGCAGTACTTC. Encoded protein: CATSGPPDRLPYEQYF.

The chain is built from TRBV7-3 and TRBJ2-1; TRBD1 agrees at 7 bases. The CDR3 loop spans 14 amino acids. The trim removed 2 bases at V and 7 bases at J, leaving 5 bases unmatched. Germline-derived CDR1 and CDR2 are SGHTA and FQGTGA. This chain's CDR3 is CASSLGLTGNEQFF. DNA of the CDR3: TGTGCCAGCAGCTTAGGACTGACAGGGAATGAGCAGTTCTTC.